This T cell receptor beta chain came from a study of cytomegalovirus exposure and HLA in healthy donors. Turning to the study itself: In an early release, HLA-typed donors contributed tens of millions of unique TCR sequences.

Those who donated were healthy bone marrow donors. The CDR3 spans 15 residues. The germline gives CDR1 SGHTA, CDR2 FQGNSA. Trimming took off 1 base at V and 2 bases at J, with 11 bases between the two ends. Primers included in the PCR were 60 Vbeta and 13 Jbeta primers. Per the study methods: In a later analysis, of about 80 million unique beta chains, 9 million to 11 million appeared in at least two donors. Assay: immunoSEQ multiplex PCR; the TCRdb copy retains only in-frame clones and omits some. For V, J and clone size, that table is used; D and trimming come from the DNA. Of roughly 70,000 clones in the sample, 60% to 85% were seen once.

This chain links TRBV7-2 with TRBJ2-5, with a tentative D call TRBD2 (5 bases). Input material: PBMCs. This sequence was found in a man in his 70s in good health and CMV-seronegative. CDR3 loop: CASSLVGVGQETQYF. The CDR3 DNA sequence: TGTGCCAGCAGCTTAGTGGGAGTAGGGCAAGAGACCCAGTACTTC.